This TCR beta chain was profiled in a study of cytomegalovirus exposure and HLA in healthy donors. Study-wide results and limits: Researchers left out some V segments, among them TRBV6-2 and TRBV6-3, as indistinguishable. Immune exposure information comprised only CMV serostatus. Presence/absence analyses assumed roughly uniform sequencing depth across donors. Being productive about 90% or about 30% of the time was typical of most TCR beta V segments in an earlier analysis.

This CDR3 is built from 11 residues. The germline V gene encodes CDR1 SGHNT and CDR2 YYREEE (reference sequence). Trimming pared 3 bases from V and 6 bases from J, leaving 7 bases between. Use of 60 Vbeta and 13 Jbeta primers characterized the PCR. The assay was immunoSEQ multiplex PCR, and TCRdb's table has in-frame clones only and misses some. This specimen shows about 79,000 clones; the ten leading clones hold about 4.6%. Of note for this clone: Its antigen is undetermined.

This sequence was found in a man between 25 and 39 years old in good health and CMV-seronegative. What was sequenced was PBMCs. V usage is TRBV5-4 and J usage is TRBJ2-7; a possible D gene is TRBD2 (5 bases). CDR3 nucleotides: TGTGCCAGCAGCTCCCGGGGCGAGCAGTACTTC. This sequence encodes CASSSRGEQYF.